The 9 T cell receptor beta chains reported below all come from one sample, sequenced in a study of blood T cell repertoires in COVID-19. TCRdb's table, derived via immunoSEQ multiplex PCR, lists solely in-frame clones and lacks some. The sample yields some 330,000 clones, 88% seen once. The sequenced sample consisted of PBMCs or T cells enriched from blood (not recorded which). The receptors were gathered from a man aged 25 to 40 who had recovered from COVID-19.

The rearrangement joins TRBV30 to TRBJ1-6, with D possibly TRBD1 on 5 matching bases. This CDR3 contains 13 residues. V gave up 1 base and J gave up 9 bases, with 10 bases separating them. CDR1 GTSNPN and CDR2 SVGIG come from the germline V gene (reference sequence). CDR3 coding DNA: TGTGCCTGGAGTGAGGCAGGGCTTTCACCCCTCCACTTT. Protein: CAWSEAGLSPLHF.

The J gene is TRBJ2-3, the V gene TRBV5-8, with D maybe TRBD2 (5 bases). CDR3 length: 14 residues. V was clipped by 0 bases and J by 4 bases, with 9 bases between them. The germline gives CDR1 SGHTS, CDR2 YDEGEE. The CDR3 spells CASSLAPGADTQYF. The CDR3 DNA follows: TGTGCCAGCAGCTTGGCCCCCGGGGCAGATACGCAGTATTTT.

Of note for this clone: The sample holds other DNA sequences that translate to the same CDR3. The V and J genes are TRBV18 and TRBJ1-2; 7 bases map to TRBD1. This CDR3 is built from 15 residues. J lost 0 bases, V lost 6 bases, and 7 bases had no gene match. Germline values: CDR1 KGHSH, CDR2 LQKENI. The CDR3, as DNA: TGTGCCAGCTCCCCCGACAGGGCGTCTAACTATGGCTACACCTTC. This codes for CASSPDRASNYGYTF.

This rearrangement joins TRBV6-5 to TRBJ1-5, with 7 bases lining up with TRBD1. This CDR3 has 14 amino acids. The V and J ends lost 5 bases and 5 bases, in that order; junction bases with no gene match: 6. Germline CDR1 is MNHEY and CDR2 is SVGAGI. CDR3 sequence reads: CASSPIRGDQPQHF. CDR3 bases: TGTGCCAGCAGTCCAATCAGGGGGGATCAGCCCCAGCATTTT.

V gene TRBV18 combines with J gene TRBJ2-2, with 8 bases aligning to TRBD1. Trimming took 0 bases from V and 3 from J; bases not matched to a gene: 9. The CDR3 extends over 18 amino acids. Germline V lookup: CDR1 KGHSH, CDR2 LQKENI. The CDR3 sequence is CASSPPKGQGADTGELFF. The CDR3, as DNA: TGTGCCAGCTCACCACCGAAAGGGCAGGGGGCGGACACCGGGGAGCTGTTTTTT.

The genes are TRBV5-5 and TRBJ1-4; no reliable D call. The V gene lost 1 base and the J gene lost 0 bases, with 7 bases spanning the gap. This CDR3 comprises 15 residues. Germline V gene data show CDR1 as SGHKS and CDR2 as YYEKEE (reference sequence). The CDR3 loop is CASSLFTATNEKLFF. The CDR3 coding sequence is TGTGCCAGCAGCTTGTTTACAGCAACTAATGAAAAACTGTTTTTT.

CDR3 protein: CASSLDRGQTNEKLFF. The CDR3 DNA follows: TGTGCCAGCAGTTTGGACAGGGGGCAGACTAATGAAAAACTGTTTTTT. V is TRBV28 and J is TRBJ1-4; 11 bases are shared with TRBD1. V trimming: 3 bases; J trimming: 2 bases; junction bases outside the gene matches: 2. The CDR3 spans 16 residues. Germline V gene sequence: CDR1 MDHEN, CDR2 SYDVKM.

This chain links TRBV28 with TRBJ1-2; D ambiguous. Looked up from germline, CDR1 is MDHEN and CDR2 is SYDVKM. V lost 6 bases, J lost 3 bases, and 11 bases lay in between. This CDR3 has 13 residues. The CDR3, as DNA: TGTGCCAGCAGCACCCCGGAGTACTATGGCTACACCTTC. This translates into CASSTPEYYGYTF.

The chain recombines TRBV7-9 with TRBJ2-3; D remains unclear. Germline-derived CDR1 and CDR2 are SEHNR and FQNEAQ (reference sequence). V was trimmed by 1 base and J by 2 bases, leaving 7 bases between them. CDR3 size: 14 residues. The CDR3 nucleotides are TGTGCCAGCAGCTTAGGGGCACTCACAGATACGCAGTATTTT. It codes for CASSLGALTDTQYF.